A single sample gave rise to the 10 T cell receptor beta chains below, sequenced in a study of shared clonotypes between healthy human individuals. TCRdb's table, derived via immunoSEQ multiplex PCR, lists solely in-frame clones and lacks some. The sample yields some 2.1 million clones, around 95% seen once. CD45RO negativity and positive selection for CCR7 defined naive CD8 cells, a population that excluded terminally differentiated effector memory CD45RA+ cells. The specimen was naive CD8+ T cells from PBMCs. All receptors derive from a man younger than 35 in good health. Some clones in this sample may be carry-over from other donors' samples.

A word on this clone: Other DNA sequences of this sample code for an identical CDR3. The chain couples TRBV27 to TRBJ2-1, with D unresolved. CDR1 and CDR2 (germline): MNHEY, SMNVEV (reference sequence). This CDR3 comprises 12 residues. V was pared by 1 base and J by 7 bases, with 5 bases between. The CDR3 loop reads CASSLFGNEQFF. CDR3 bases: TGTGCCAGCAGTTTATTCGGAAATGAGCAGTTCTTC.

The chain carries TRBV7-9 and TRBJ2-1; 9 nucleotides match TRBD1. CDR3 length equals 18 residues. J was trimmed by 5 bases and V by 4 bases; bases with no gene match: 15. The germline V gene encodes CDR1 SEHNR and CDR2 FQNEAQ (reference sequence). The CDR3 nucleotides read TGTGCCAGCAGCTCCCGGGACAGGGTGTCTCCTTCCAACAATGAGCAGTTCTTC. Its protein product is CASSSRDRVSPSNNEQFF.

This chain connects TRBV9 to TRBJ2-2; 14 nucleotides align to TRBD2. Germline V gene lookup returns CDR1 SGDLS and CDR2 YYNGEE. V dropped 0 bases and J dropped 6; count of bases not matched to a gene: 4. The length of the CDR3 is 17 residues. CDR3 sequence (DNA): TGTGCCAGCAGCGTAGGACTAGCGGGAGGGAGGTCCGGGGAGCTGTTTTTT. It specifies CASSVGLAGGRSGELFF.

The chain recombines TRBV4-3 with TRBJ2-3; no reliable D call. V was clipped by 1 base and J by 1 base, with 12 bases between them. Germline V lookup: CDR1 LGHNA, CDR2 YSLEER. This CDR3 has 16 residues. Written as DNA, the CDR3 is TGCGCCAGCAGCCAAGCCTCTATGGGTCGCACAGATACGCAGTATTTT. Its protein product is CASSQASMGRTDTQYF.

V is TRBV11-2 and J is TRBJ2-7; TRBD1 matches at 9 bases. This CDR3 has 15 residues. The V segment lost 1 base and the J segment 1 base; nucleotides outside the gene matches: 2. CDR1 is SGHAT and CDR2 is FQNNGV in the germline V gene. The CDR3 is CASSLVGQGSYEQYF. DNA for the CDR3: TGTGCCAGCAGCTTAGTGGGACAGGGTTCCTACGAGCAGTACTTC.

The chain has TRBV6-1 and TRBJ1-5; D is undetermined. The CDR3 contains 15 residues. CDR1 is MNHNS and CDR2 is SASEGT in the germline V gene. V lost 3 bases, J lost 0 bases, and 9 bases lay in between. Here the CDR3 reads CASSDSPYSNQPQHF. CDR3 coding DNA: TGTGCCAGCAGTGACAGTCCTTATAGCAATCAGCCCCAGCATTTT.

In DNA form, the CDR3 reads TGCGCCAGCAGGTCTCAGGCGGGGGGGACCACTAACTATGGCTACACCTTC. Its protein product is CASRSQAGGTTNYGYTF. The chain uses TRBV4-1 and TRBJ1-2; D is possibly TRBD1 (5 bases). Germline V gene sequence: CDR1 MGHRA, CDR2 YSYEKL. V lost 6 bases and J 0 bases, leaving 20 bases between the germline ends. This CDR3 comprises 17 residues.

Here the CDR3 reads CASSLNGRGGYTF. The CDR3 DNA follows: TGTGCCAGCAGTTTAAACGGAAGGGGTGGCTACACCTTC. This chain joins TRBV27 and TRBJ1-2, with D perhaps TRBD1 (5 bases). Trimming stripped 2 bases from V and 7 bases from J, with 11 bases between. From germline, CDR1 is MNHEY and CDR2 SMNVEV (reference sequence). CDR3 length: 13 residues.

This clone was counted a single time. The rearrangement joins TRBV19 to TRBJ1-3; 9 nucleotides agree with TRBD1. The CDR3 contains 16 residues. Germline CDR1 reads LNHDA; CDR2 reads SQIVND (reference sequence). V lost 4 bases, J lost 2 bases, and 6 bases stayed unmatched. CDR3 in DNA: TGTGCCAGTAGTACTCCAGGACAGGGGACTGGAAACACCATATATTTT. This codes for CASSTPGQGTGNTIYF.

Notes on this clone: One end of the junction varies from germline; a read error may be responsible. This chain joins TRBV30 and TRBJ2-1; TRBD2 matches at 11 bases. Germline V gene data show CDR1 as GTSNPN and CDR2 as SVGIG (reference sequence). CDR3 length: 14 amino acids. The CDR3 region is CASSSDQTSGNELF. CDR3 DNA sequence: TGTGCCTCCAGCAGCGACCAGACTAGCGGGAACGAGCTCTTC.